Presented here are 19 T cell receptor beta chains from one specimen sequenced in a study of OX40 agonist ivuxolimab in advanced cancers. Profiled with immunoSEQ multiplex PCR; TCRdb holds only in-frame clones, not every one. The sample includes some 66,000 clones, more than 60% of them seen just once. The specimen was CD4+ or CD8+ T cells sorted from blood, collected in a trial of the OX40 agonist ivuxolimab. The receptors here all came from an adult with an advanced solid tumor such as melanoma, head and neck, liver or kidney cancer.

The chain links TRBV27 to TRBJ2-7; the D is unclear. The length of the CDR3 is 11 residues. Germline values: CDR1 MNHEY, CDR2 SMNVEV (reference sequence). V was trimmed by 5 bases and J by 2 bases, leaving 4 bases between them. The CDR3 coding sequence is TGTGCCAGCAGTCTTACCTACGAGCAGTACTTC. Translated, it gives CASSLTYEQYF.

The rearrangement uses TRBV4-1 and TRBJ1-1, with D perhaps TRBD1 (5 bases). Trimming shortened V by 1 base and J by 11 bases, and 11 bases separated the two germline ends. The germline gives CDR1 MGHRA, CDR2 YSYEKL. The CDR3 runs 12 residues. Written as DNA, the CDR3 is TGCGCCAGCAGCCAAGTCGGGGCTTTTGCTTTCTTT. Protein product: CASSQVGAFAFF.

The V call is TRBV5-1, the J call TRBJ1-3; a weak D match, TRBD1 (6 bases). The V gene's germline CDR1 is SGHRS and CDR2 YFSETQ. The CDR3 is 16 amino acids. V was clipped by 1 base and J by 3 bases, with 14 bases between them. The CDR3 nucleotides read TGCGCCAGCAGCTTGTTTTCTCAGGGGATTGGAAACACCATATATTTT. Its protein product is CASSLFSQGIGNTIYF.

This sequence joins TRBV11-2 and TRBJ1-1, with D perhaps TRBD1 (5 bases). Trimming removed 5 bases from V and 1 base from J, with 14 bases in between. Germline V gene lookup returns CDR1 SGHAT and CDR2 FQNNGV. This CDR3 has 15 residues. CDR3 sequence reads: CASSPRVGGNTEAFF. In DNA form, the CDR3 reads TGTGCCAGCAGCCCCCGGGTGGGGGGGAACACTGAAGCTTTCTTT.

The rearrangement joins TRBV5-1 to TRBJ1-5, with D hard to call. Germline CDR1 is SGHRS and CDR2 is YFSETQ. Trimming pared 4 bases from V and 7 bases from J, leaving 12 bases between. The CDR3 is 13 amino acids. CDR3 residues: CASSLYGSQPQHF. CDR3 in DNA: TGCGCCAGCAGCCTCTATGGAAGCCAGCCCCAGCATTTT.

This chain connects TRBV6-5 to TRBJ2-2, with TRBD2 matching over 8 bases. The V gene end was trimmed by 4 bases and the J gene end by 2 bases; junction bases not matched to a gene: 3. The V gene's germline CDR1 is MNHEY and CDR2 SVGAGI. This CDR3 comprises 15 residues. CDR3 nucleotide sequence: TGTGCCAGCAGTTCCGGGACTAGAAACACCGGGGAGCTGTTTTTT. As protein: CASSSGTRNTGELFF.

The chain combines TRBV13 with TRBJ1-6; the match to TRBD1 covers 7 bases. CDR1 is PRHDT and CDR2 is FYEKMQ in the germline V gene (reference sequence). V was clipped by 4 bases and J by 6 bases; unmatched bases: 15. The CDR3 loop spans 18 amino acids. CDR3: CASSYGPGTAKPNSPLHF. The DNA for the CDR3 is TGTGCCAGCAGCTACGGACCCGGGACAGCTAAGCCTAATTCACCCCTCCACTTT.

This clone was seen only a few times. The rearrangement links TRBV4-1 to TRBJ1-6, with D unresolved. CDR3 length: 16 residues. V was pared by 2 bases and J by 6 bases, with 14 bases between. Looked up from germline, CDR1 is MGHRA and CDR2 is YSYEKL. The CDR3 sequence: CASSQTALGLNSPLHF. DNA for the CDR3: TGCGCCAGCAGCCAAACTGCTCTGGGCCTTAATTCACCCCTCCACTTT.

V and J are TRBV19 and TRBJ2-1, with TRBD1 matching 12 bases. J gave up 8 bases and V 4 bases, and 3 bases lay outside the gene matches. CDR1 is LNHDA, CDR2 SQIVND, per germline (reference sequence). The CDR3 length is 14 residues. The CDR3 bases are TGTGCCAGTAGTACCGGGACAGGGGGCGATGAGCAGTTCTTC. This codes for CASSTGTGGDEQFF.

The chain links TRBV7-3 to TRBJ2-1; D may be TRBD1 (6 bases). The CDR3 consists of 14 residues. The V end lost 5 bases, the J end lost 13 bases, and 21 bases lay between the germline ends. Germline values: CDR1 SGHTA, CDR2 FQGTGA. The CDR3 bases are TGTGCCAGCAGCCTCGGGCCTCAGGGGACGGAACAGTTCTTC. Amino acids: CASSLGPQGTEQFF.

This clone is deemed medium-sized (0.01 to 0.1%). CDR3 residues: CASSKQRNTEAFF. CDR3 DNA: TGTGCCAGCAGTAAACAAAGGAACACTGAAGCTTTCTTT. The J gene is TRBJ1-1, the V gene TRBV7-3; D is unclear. V lost 6 bases and J lost 1, with 9 bases in between. Germline V CDR1 and CDR2: SGHTA, FQGTGA. The CDR3 spans 13 residues.

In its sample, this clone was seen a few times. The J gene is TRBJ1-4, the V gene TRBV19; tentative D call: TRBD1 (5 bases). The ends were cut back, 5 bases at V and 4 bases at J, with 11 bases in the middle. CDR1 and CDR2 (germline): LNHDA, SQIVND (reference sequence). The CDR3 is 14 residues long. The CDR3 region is CASSFRDGNEKLFF. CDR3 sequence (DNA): TGTGCCAGTAGTTTCCGGGACGGTAATGAAAAACTGTTTTTT.

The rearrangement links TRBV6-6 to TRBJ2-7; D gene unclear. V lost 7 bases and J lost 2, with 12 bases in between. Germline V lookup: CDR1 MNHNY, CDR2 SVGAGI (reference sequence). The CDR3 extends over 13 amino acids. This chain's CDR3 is CASTNPQAYEQYF. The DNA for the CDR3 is TGTGCCAGCACCAACCCCCAAGCCTACGAGCAGTACTTC.

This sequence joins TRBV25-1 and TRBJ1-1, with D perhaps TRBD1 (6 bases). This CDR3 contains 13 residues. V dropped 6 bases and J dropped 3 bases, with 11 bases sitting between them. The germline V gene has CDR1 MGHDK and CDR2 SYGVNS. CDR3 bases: TGTGCCAGCAGGGGAGGACAGTACACTGAAGCTTTCTTT. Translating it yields CASRGGQYTEAFF.

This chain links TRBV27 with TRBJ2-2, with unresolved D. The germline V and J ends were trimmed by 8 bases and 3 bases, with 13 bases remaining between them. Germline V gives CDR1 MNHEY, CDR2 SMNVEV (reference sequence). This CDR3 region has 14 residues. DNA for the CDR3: TGTGCCAGCGGCGCATCTGGAGACACCGGGGAGCTGTTTTTT. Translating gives CASGASGDTGELFF.

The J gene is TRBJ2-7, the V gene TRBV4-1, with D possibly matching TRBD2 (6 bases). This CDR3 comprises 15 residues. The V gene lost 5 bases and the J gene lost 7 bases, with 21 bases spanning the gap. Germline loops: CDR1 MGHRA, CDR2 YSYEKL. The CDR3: CASSGGGPRVGEQYF. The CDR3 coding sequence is TGCGCCAGCAGCGGCGGAGGGCCCCGGGTTGGGGAGCAGTACTTC.

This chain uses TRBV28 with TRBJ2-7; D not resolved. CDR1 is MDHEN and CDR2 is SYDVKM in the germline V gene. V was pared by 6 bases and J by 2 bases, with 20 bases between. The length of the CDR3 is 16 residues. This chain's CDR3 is CASSGVITTQTYEQYF. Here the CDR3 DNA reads TGTGCCAGCAGCGGAGTTATCACCACTCAAACCTACGAGCAGTACTTC.

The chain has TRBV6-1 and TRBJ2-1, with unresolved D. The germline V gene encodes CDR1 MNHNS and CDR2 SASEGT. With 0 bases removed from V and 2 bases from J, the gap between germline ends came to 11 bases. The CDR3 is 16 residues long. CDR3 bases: TGTGCCAGCAGTGAAGCTATCCAGGTGCCCTACAATGAGCAGTTCTTC. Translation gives CASSEAIQVPYNEQFF.

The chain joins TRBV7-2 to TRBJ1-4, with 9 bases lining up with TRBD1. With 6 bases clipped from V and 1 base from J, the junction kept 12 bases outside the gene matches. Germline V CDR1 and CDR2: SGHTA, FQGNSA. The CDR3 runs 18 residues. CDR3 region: CASSPGWGQGLTNEKLFF. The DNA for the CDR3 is TGTGCCAGCAGTCCCGGCTGGGGACAGGGTTTAACTAATGAAAAACTGTTTTTT. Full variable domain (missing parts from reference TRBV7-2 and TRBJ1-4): GAGVSQSPSNKVTEKGKDVELRCDPISGHTALYWYRQSLGQGLEFLIYFQGNSAPDKSGLPSDRFSAERTGGSVSTLTIQRTQQEDSAVYLCASSPGWGQGLTNEKLFFGSGTQLSVL.